The 20 T cell receptor beta chains reported below all come from one sample, sequenced in a study of T cells in Graves' hyperthyroidism and ophthalmopathy. The CDR3 regions of TCR beta were amplified from RNA transcripts. The HTBI primer set served for first-round RT-PCR of the TCR CDR3. TCRdb processed the multiplex PCR reads anew with MiXCR; each CDR3 protein has one entry. Of 500,000 to 650,000 distinct CDR3 sequences in the sample, around 43% were seen once. Sequenced sample: peripheral blood or thyroid tissue (not recorded which). The origin of the receptors is an adult woman with Graves' disease, either hyperthyroidism or ophthalmopathy (not recorded which).

The gene calls are TRBV5-1 and TRBJ1-4; D is unresolved. V was clipped by 1 base and J by 4 bases, with 8 bases between them. The CDR3 has 14 residues. Germline-derived CDR1 and CDR2 are SGHRS and YFSETQ. The CDR3 region has the DNA TGCGCCAGCAGCTTGACAGAACTTAATGAAAAACTGTTTTTT. Translating it yields CASSLTELNEKLFF.

This clonotype has a handful of counts. The CDR3 sequence: CASSLVRRWETQYF. Written as DNA, the CDR3 is TGTGCCAGCAGCTTAGTGAGGCGTTGGGAGACCCAGTACTTC. The genes are TRBV7-2 and TRBJ2-5; D is ambiguous. This CDR3 spans 14 amino acids. V shed 1 base and J shed 5 bases, with 11 bases lying between them. Germline V CDR1 and CDR2: SGHTA, FQGNSA.

Turning to this clonotype: A single base separates this from a much larger clone, so it may be a read error. The chain couples TRBV6-1 to TRBJ2-7; 9 positions agree with TRBD2. This CDR3 comprises 16 residues. The V segment lost 6 bases and the J segment 4 bases; nucleotides outside the gene matches: 13. Germline V gene sequence: CDR1 MNHNS, CDR2 SASEGT. The CDR3 DNA reads TGTGCCAGCAGCCACACTAGCGGGTTTGGTGTTTACGAGCAGTACTTC. It specifies CASSHTSGFGVYEQYF.

In the case of this clonotype: Relative to the germline gene, one junction end is altered; a read error may explain this. The J gene is TRBJ1-6, the V gene TRBV7-9; no definite D call. This CDR3 contains 13 residues. Germline V gene lookup returns CDR1 SEHNR and CDR2 FQNEAQ (reference sequence). The CDR3 bases are TGTGTCAGCAGCCCCCGGGATGATTCACCCCTCCACTTT. This sequence encodes CVSSPRDDSPLHF.

This clonotype was counted at least ten times. J is TRBJ1-6 and V is TRBV10-3, with a weak D call TRBD1 (5 bases). CDR3 size: 14 residues. Between the trimmed V and J ends, which lost 4 bases and 7 bases, there was a span of 11 bases. CDR1 ENHRY and CDR2 SYGVKD come from the germline V gene. The CDR3 sequence is CAISVGGRNSPLHF. In DNA, the CDR3 is TGTGCCATCAGTGTTGGGGGAAGGAATTCACCCCTCCACTTT.

This clonotype was recorded at least ten times. The chain is built from TRBV7-2 and TRBJ2-5; 8 positions match TRBD1. From germline, CDR1 is SGHTA and CDR2 FQGNSA. With 5 bases clipped from V and 3 bases from J, the junction kept 14 bases outside the gene matches. This CDR3 has 17 amino acids. This chain's CDR3 is CASSHQGAGTVKETQYF. CDR3 DNA sequence: TGTGCCAGCAGCCACCAGGGGGCCGGGACAGTTAAAGAGACCCAGTACTTC.

The chain joins TRBV28 to TRBJ2-5, with a possible D match to TRBD2 (5 bases). The CDR3 extends over 14 amino acids. Germline values: CDR1 MDHEN, CDR2 SYDVKM. V gave up 3 bases and J gave up 5 bases, with 13 bases separating them. The CDR3 coding sequence is TGTGCCAGCAGTTTCTGGGGAGAGAGGGAGACCCAGTACTTC. Translation gives CASSFWGERETQYF.

The table lists this clonotype with a few counts. V usage is TRBV29-1 and J usage is TRBJ1-1; D remains ambiguous. Germline-derived CDR1 and CDR2 are SQVTM and ANQGSEA. The CDR3 loop spans 12 amino acids. V was clipped by 7 bases and J by 1 base, with 10 bases between them. The CDR3 coding sequence is TGCAGCGGGCAGGAGTCGAACACTGAAGCTTTCTTT. Translating gives CSGQESNTEAFF. Using reference TRBV29-1 and TRBJ1-1 for the parts outside the CDR3, the full variable domain is SAVISQKPSRDICQRGTSLTIQCQVDSQVTMMFWYRQQPGQSLTLIATANQGSEATYESGFVIDKFPISRPNLTFSTLTVSNMSPEDSSIYLCSGQESNTEAFFGQGTRLTVV.

This clonotype was counted at least ten times. This chain joins TRBV5-1 and TRBJ2-7, with 7 bases that match TRBD2. This CDR3 is 13 amino acids long. The germline V gene encodes CDR1 SGHRS and CDR2 YFSETQ. V trimming: 5 bases; J trimming: 6 bases; junction bases outside the gene matches: 8. Written as DNA, the CDR3 is TGCGCCAGCAGTACCAGGGAGGGGAGCGAGCAGTACTTC. Translation gives CASSTREGSEQYF.

The sample holds a few counts of this clonotype. This sequence joins TRBV10-3 and TRBJ2-7; 7 positions match TRBD1. CDR3 length equals 13 residues. The J segment lost 2 bases and the V segment lost 10 bases, leaving 8 bases of the junction unmatched. Germline V gene sequence: CDR1 ENHRY, CDR2 SYGVKD. CDR3 DNA sequence: TGTGCCACCTCAATGACAGGGCCCTACGAGCAGTACTTC. Translating it yields CATSMTGPYEQYF.

This clonotype was seen a handful of times. V gene TRBV9 combines with J gene TRBJ2-3; a possible D gene is TRBD2 (6 bases). This CDR3 has 15 residues. Trimming removed 0 bases from V and 0 bases from J, with 8 bases in between. CDR1 and CDR2 from the germline V gene are SGDLS and YYNGEE. The CDR3 DNA follows: TGTGCCAGCAGCGTAGCCGGGGGTAGCACAGATACGCAGTATTTT. It translates to CASSVAGGSTDTQYF.

This rearrangement joins TRBV7-2 to TRBJ2-7; tentatively, D is TRBD2 (6 bases). The CDR3 is made up of 14 amino acids. The ends were cut back, 6 bases at V and 2 bases at J, with 14 bases in the middle. The germline V gene encodes CDR1 SGHTA and CDR2 FQGNSA. The CDR3 DNA is TGTGCCAGCAGTGAAGGGAGGTCCGCCTACGAGCAGTACTTC. It codes for CASSEGRSAYEQYF.

The chain combines TRBV2 with TRBJ2-3; D is ambiguous. Germline CDR1 SNHLY, CDR2 FYNNEI. This CDR3 spans 11 amino acids. Trimming removed 8 bases from V and 3 bases from J, with 6 bases in between. CDR3 region: CASAQTDTQYF. In nucleotides, the CDR3 is TGTGCCAGCGCTCAGACAGATACGCAGTATTTT. The full variable domain, completed using reference TRBV2 and TRBJ2-3, is EPEVTQTPSHQVTQMGQEVILRCVPISNHLYFYWYRQILGQKVEFLVSFYNNEISEKSEIFDDQFSVERPDGSNFTLKIRSTKLEDSAMYFCASAQTDTQYFGPGTRLTVL.

The chain carries TRBV9 and TRBJ1-1; TRBD1 might be the D (5 bases). Per germline, CDR1 SGDLS and CDR2 YYNGEE. The CDR3 loop spans 14 amino acids. The V gene lost 3 bases and the J gene lost 4 bases, with 13 bases spanning the gap. CDR3 amino acids: CASSASGLSTEAFF. CDR3 bases: TGTGCCAGCAGCGCGTCAGGGTTGAGCACTGAAGCTTTCTTT.

V is TRBV2 and J is TRBJ2-1; 13 nucleotides align to TRBD2. Germline V gene data show CDR1 as SNHLY and CDR2 as FYNNEI. V lost 8 bases and J lost 9; bases outside the gene matches: 4. CDR3 length equals 13 residues. CDR3 DNA sequence: TGTGCCAGCGGACTAGCGGGAGTCGTTGAGCAGTTCTTC. Translated: CASGLAGVVEQFF.

Regarding this clonotype: A read error is likely, as this CDR3 ends without the conserved phenylalanine or tryptophan. The chain joins TRBV7-9 to TRBJ2-7, with 9 bases identical to TRBD1. CDR3 length equals 14 residues. The V and J ends lost 5 bases and 1 base, in that order; junction bases with no gene match: 3. Per the germline V gene, CDR1 is SEHNR and CDR2 is FQNEAQ (reference sequence). The CDR3 bases are TGTGCCAGCAGCCGGGACAGGGTGTCCTACGAGCAGTACCTC. It specifies CASSRDRVSYEQYL.

The chain uses TRBV7-2 and TRBJ1-1; 7 bases align to TRBD1. V was clipped by 5 bases and J by 7 bases; unmatched bases: 10. CDR3 length: 14 residues. The V gene's germline CDR1 is SGHTA and CDR2 FQGNSA. CDR3 nucleotide sequence: TGTGCCAGCAGCCAAGACAGGGCGGAAGATGAAGCTTTCTTT. Protein product: CASSQDRAEDEAFF.

This clonotype occurred a few times. The chain links TRBV29-1 to TRBJ2-3; D is perhaps TRBD1 or TRBD2 (5 bases each). CDR3 size: 15 residues. Germline CDR1 and CDR2: SQVTM and ANQGSEA. Trimming took off 1 base at V and 4 bases at J, with 15 bases between the two ends. Here the CDR3 DNA reads TGCAGCGTTGAAGTTCTCGGGGCGATGGCAGATACGCAGTATTTT. Translating it yields CSVEVLGAMADTQYF.

The sample holds one count of this clonotype. This CDR3 is CASSLGTNHGEQYF. The DNA for the CDR3 is TGTGCCAGCAGCTTGGGGACAAACCATGGGGAGCAGTACTTC. V gene TRBV5-6 combines with J gene TRBJ2-7; D is perhaps TRBD1 (5 bases). V lost 0 bases and J 7 bases, leaving 14 bases between the germline ends. Germline assignment: CDR1 SGHDT and CDR2 YYEEEE. The CDR3 is made up of 14 amino acids.

As for this clonotype: Germline is not matched at one junction end, which may reflect a read error. The gene calls are TRBV9 and TRBJ2-7; the D call may be TRBD1 or TRBD2 (5 bases each). CDR1 is SGDLS, CDR2 YYNGEE, per germline. The CDR3 covers 14 residues. CDR3 in amino acids: CASRTGTSTGELYF. CDR3 nucleotides: TGTGCCAGCAGGACCGGGACGTCTACCGGGGAGCTGTACTTC.